This T cell receptor (beta chain) was profiled in a study of PD-L1 blockade in urothelial cancer. Documented time point: pretreatment peripheral blood. Profiling relied on immunoSEQ multiplex PCR, and the TCRdb table lists in-frame clones only, not all of them. The table lists under 55,000 clones, more than 70% of them singletons. Germline assignment: CDR1 KGHSY and CDR2 FQNENV. The ends were cut back, 0 bases at V and 11 bases at J, with 7 bases in the middle. The length of the CDR3 is 12 residues. The clonotype was recovered from a donor at least 40 years old with urothelial cancer. Sample: PBMCs, taken around atezolizumab (anti-PD-L1) treatment. The rearrangement joins TRBV16 to TRBJ1-4; D remains unclear. The CDR3, as DNA: TGTGCCAGCAGCCAATCTGCCCAGAAACTGTTTTTT. Amino acid sequence: CASSQSAQKLFF.